This is a list of T cell receptor beta chains from one sample in a study of T cell repertoires in cytomegalovirus infection. TCRdb called the reads again in MiXCR, with one record for every CDR3 protein. The profile shows 480,000 or so distinct CDR3 sequences, about 11% of them singletons. Specimen: PBMCs. The receptor set was obtained from a human donor in good health (CMV status not recorded). Some clones in this sample may be carry-over from other donors' samples. Each CDR3 is given with its conserved first and last residue. A D gene is named only where the DNA matches it firmly. Size is omitted from some rows. Given values are once, few, many or a class for expanded clones.

clone_size j_call cdr3_length d_call v_call cdr3_aa cdr3_nt
many TRBJ2-7 13 . TRBV4-1 CASSSAASYEQYF TGCGCCAGCAGCTCAGCGGCTTCCTACGAGCAGTACTTC
many TRBJ2-3 16 TRBD2 TRBV10-3 CAARGGSGRAQDTQYF TGTGCCGCCCGGGGAGGCAGCGGGAGGGCCCAAGATACGCAGTATTTT
many TRBJ2-7 13 . TRBV20-1 CSATTGTSYEQYF TGCAGTGCCACAACCGGGACAAGCTACGAGCAGTACTTC
many TRBJ2-2 20 . TRBV11-3 CASSLDAPSPLKGDTGELFF TGTGCCAGCAGCTTAGATGCACCTAGCCCCCTTAAAGGCGACACCGGGGAGCTGTTTTTT
few TRBJ1-3 14 . TRBV29-1 CSVAQVLSGNTIYF TGCAGCGTGGCTCAGGTCCTCTCTGGAAACACCATATATTTT
few TRBJ1-2 14 TRBD1 TRBV6-5 CASSYGGQGYGYTF TGTGCCAGCAGTTACGGGGGACAGGGCTATGGCTACACCTTC
many TRBJ1-4 15 TRBD1 TRBV7-9 CASSPITGGGEKLFF TGTGCCAGCAGCCCTATTACAGGGGGAGGCGAAAAACTGTTTTTT
. TRBJ2-3 14 TRBD2 TRBV20-1 CGGDGGASTDTQYF TGCGGGGGGGACGGCGGAGCTAGCACAGATACGCAGTATTTT
many TRBJ2-3 16 . TRBV18 CASSSTSQPSTDTQYF TGTGCCAGCTCAAGTACAAGCCAACCTAGCACAGATACGCAGTATTTT
few TRBJ2-2 11 . TRBV13 CASTATGELFF TGTGCCAGCACAGCCACCGGGGAGCTGTTTTTT
many TRBJ1-5 15 . TRBV11-2 CASSLDRGGNQPQHF TGTGCCAGCAGCTTAGATAGGGGAGGCAATCAGCCCCAGCATTTT
many TRBJ1-2 15 . TRBV4-1 CASSQVGTASGGYTF TGCGCCAGCAGCCAAGTGGGGACGGCCTCGGGGGGCTACACCTTC
many TRBJ1-2 14 . TRBV7-9 CASSPRTENYGYTF TGTGCCAGCAGCCCCCGGACAGAGAACTATGGCTACACCTTC
. TRBJ1-2 13 . TRBV3-1 CASSQTGRDGYTF TGTGCCAGCAGCCAAACGGGCCGGGACGGCTACACCTTC
few TRBJ2-7 13 TRBD2 TRBV20-1 CRTQREDSYEQYF TGCAGGACGCAGCGGGAGGACTCCTACGAGCAGTACTTC
many TRBJ2-2 15 . TRBV28 CASSSTGPNTGELFF TGTGCCAGCAGTTCAACTGGACCGAACACCGGGGAGCTGTTTTTT